This entry describes one T cell receptor beta chain. The sample is drawn from a study of immune evolution from preneoplasia to lung adenocarcinoma. This table comes from immunoSEQ multiplex PCR, and its TCRdb copy is limited to in-frame clones, with some not included. The sample has 6,300 or so clones; around four fifths are singletons. There are 12 residues in the CDR3. Germline V gene sequence: CDR1 SGHRS, CDR2 YFSETQ. With 5 bases removed from V and 2 bases from J, the gap between germline ends came to 7 bases. The sequencing sample was made of FFPE lung adenocarcinoma in situ tissue. This receptor was obtained from a donor at least 70 years old with lung adenocarcinoma. The chain joins TRBV5-1 to TRBJ1-2, with unresolved D. CDR3 DNA: TGCGCCAGCAGGAGCGAGAACTATGGCTACACCTTC. This encodes CASRSENYGYTF.